The rows below give T cell receptor beta chains drawn from one sample of a study of T-cell memory formation after mild COVID-19. TCRdb itself ran the 5' RACE reads through MiXCR, one entry per CDR3 protein. The table records approximately 350,000 distinct CDR3 sequences, under 15% of them present only once. Sequencing input: PBMCs or a T cell subset sorted from them (not recorded which). The origin of the receptors is a man aged 18 to 29 who had mild COVID-19 (a few samples of this study predate the infection). Cell type and time point are not known. Both conserved end residues are part of each CDR3. A D gene is named only where the DNA matches it firmly. The listing skips clone size in some rows; elsewhere it reads once, few, many or a size class.

few | TRBD1 | TRBJ2-7 | TRBV10-3 | TGTGCCATCGCGAGGACAGGGGGCTACGAGCAGTACTTC | CAIARTGGYEQYF
many | . | TRBJ1-6 | TRBV7-9 | TGTGCCAGCAGCAGCCAGGGGTGGGGATCACCCCTCCACTTT | CASSSQGWGSPLHF
. | . | TRBJ1-1 | TRBV20-1 | TGCAGTGCTAGAGCGATTGGATTTGGGAACACTGAAGCTTTCTTT | CSARAIGFGNTEAFF
few | . | TRBJ2-7 | TRBV15 | TGTGCCACCAGCAGAGGATGGGGTGGCGAGCAGTACTTC | CATSRGWGGEQYF
many | . | TRBJ2-2 | TRBV29-1 | TGCAGCGTTGAAGATCGGGGAGTTATGGACACCGGGGAGCTGTTTTTT | CSVEDRGVMDTGELFF
many | TRBD2 | TRBJ2-2 | TRBV4-3 | TGCGCCAGCAGCCACGACCCGGGACTAGGCGGCACCGGGGAGCTGTTTTTT | CASSHDPGLGGTGELFF
. | . | TRBJ2-2 | TRBV7-6 | TGTGCCAGCAGCTTAAGACCACACACCGGGGAGCTGTTTTTT | CASSLRPHTGELFF
few | TRBD1 | TRBJ2-2 | TRBV18 | TGTGCCAGCTCACCATATTCACAGGGGAGCGCCGGGGAGCTGTTTTTT | CASSPYSQGSAGELFF
many | . | TRBJ1-2 | TRBV3-1 | TGTGCCAGCAGCCTCACAGGGTACTATGGCTACACCTTC | CASSLTGYYGYTF
few | TRBD1 | TRBJ2-5 | TRBV3-1 | TGTGCCAGCAGCCACGACAGGGGTCGGGAGACCCAGTACTTC | CASSHDRGRETQYF
few | . | TRBJ1-3 | TRBV7-6 | TGTGCCAGCAGCCAAGTGGGCTTCGACTCTGGAAACACCATATATTTT | CASSQVGFDSGNTIYF
. | TRBD2 | TRBJ2-3 | TRBV11-3 | TGTGCCAGCAGCCCGCGGACTAGCGGCCGCACAGATACGCAGTATTTT | CASSPRTSGRTDTQYF
many | TRBD1 | TRBJ2-1 | TRBV7-7 | TGTGCTAGCAGCTCCCGACCCCGGACAGGGATCAATGAGCAGTTCTTC | CASSSRPRTGINEQFF
. | . | TRBJ1-3 | TRBV12-3/TRBV12-4 | TGTGCCAGCAGTTTACAGGGTTACACCATATATTTT | CASSLQGYTIYF
. | . | TRBJ1-2 | TRBV9 | TGTGCCAGCACGGAGACAGGCTCCCGGGGAATTTATGGCTACACCTTC | CASTETGSRGIYGYTF
. | . | TRBJ1-6 | TRBV7-2 | TGTGCCAGCAGCTTAGGAGGACCGTCGATGTCACCCCTCCACTTT | CASSLGGPSMSPLHF
few | . | TRBJ1-2 | TRBV19 | TGTGCCAGTAGTCCCCCCTCGCTTGATGGCTACACCTTC | CASSPPSLDGYTF
. | TRBD1 | TRBJ2-7 | TRBV3-1 | TGTGCCAGCAGCCAATCAGGGGGCAGGTACGAGCAGTACTTC | CASSQSGGRYEQYF
few | TRBD1 | TRBJ2-7 | TRBV19 | TGTGCCAGTAGTCCAACAGGGGCTGCCGAGCAGTACTTC | CASSPTGAAEQYF
. | . | TRBJ1-1 | TRBV24-1 | TGTGCCAGGAGAAGCGGGGGAACTGAAGCTTTCTTT | CARRSGGTEAFF
few | . | TRBJ2-1 | TRBV12-3/TRBV12-4 | TGTGCCAGCAGTCCGCCATTAGCCTGGGGTTCCTACAATGAGCAGTTCTTC | CASSPPLAWGSYNEQFF
. | . | TRBJ1-2 | TRBV6-5 | TGTGCCAGCAGAAACTGGGTCTATGGCTACACCTTC | CASRNWVYGYTF
. | TRBD1 | TRBJ2-3 | TRBV20-1 | TGCAGTGCCTCAGGGGGCGGTAGCACAGATACGCAGTATTTT | CSASGGGSTDTQYF
few | TRBD1 | TRBJ2-3 | TRBV5-1 | TGCGCCAGCAGCCCATATCAGGGGGCAGATACGCAGTATTTT | CASSPYQGADTQYF
few | TRBD1 | TRBJ1-1 | TRBV28 | TGTGCCAGCAACGCCGGACAGGGCGGTGAAGCTTTCTTT | CASNAGQGGEAFF
. | . | TRBJ2-1 | TRBV12-3/TRBV12-4 | TGTGCCAGCAGGAACGCGGGGGCCAATGAGCAGTTCTTC | CASRNAGANEQFF
few | . | TRBJ2-7 | TRBV27 | TGTGCCAGCAGTTTATCGTTAGGGATCAACTACGAGCAGTACTTC | CASSLSLGINYEQYF
few | . | TRBJ2-5 | TRBV5-1 | TGCGCCAGCAGCTTGGTTAGCGTCCAAGAGACCCAGTACTTC | CASSLVSVQETQYF
few | . | TRBJ1-1 | TRBV5-1 | TGCGCCAGCAGCTTGTTCGAGAATGAAGCTTTCTTT | CASSLFENEAFF
many | TRBD2 | TRBJ2-3 | TRBV7-8 | TGTGCCAGCAGCCTGGCTAGCGGGGGTGGGTTAAGCACAGATACGCAGTATTTT | CASSLASGGGLSTDTQYF
. | . | TRBJ1-3 | TRBV4-1 | TGCGCCAGCAGCCCCCGGGGGCTTGAGACTGGAAACACCATATATTTT | CASSPRGLETGNTIYF
few | . | TRBJ1-1 | TRBV6-5 | TGTGCCAGCAGTTACGAGGCTGGATTTGAAGCTTTCTTT | CASSYEAGFEAFF
few | . | TRBJ1-2 | TRBV7-9 | TGTGCCAGCAGCTCGCAGGGGTCGGGCGGCTACACCTTC | CASSSQGSGGYTF
. | TRBD1 | TRBJ2-1 | TRBV24-1 | TGTGCCACCAGTGATCCCGACAGGGGCCGGTTGGATGAGCAGTTCTTC | CATSDPDRGRLDEQFF
few | . | TRBJ1-1 | TRBV6-5 | TGTGCCAGCAGAGCCGGGACACACTTGAACACTGAAGCTTTCTTT | CASRAGTHLNTEAFF
. | . | TRBJ2-7 | TRBV19 | TGTGCCAGTAGCGTTGCGGCCGGGCCGTACTACGAGCAGTACTTC | CASSVAAGPYYEQYF
few | . | TRBJ1-5 | TRBV12-3/TRBV12-4 | TGTGCCAGCGCGGCAGGGGTCAGTCAGCCCCAGCATTTT | CASAAGVSQPQHF
. | . | TRBJ1-1 | TRBV10-2 | TGCGCCAGCAGTGAGGGGCGGGTCGAAGCTTTCTTT | CASSEGRVEAFF
. | . | TRBJ2-1 | TRBV4-1 | TGCGCCAGCAGCCGCGTCGGAGTTTCCAATGAGCAGTTCTTC | CASSRVGVSNEQFF
. | TRBD1 | TRBJ2-6 | TRBV7-3 | TGTGCCAGCAGCTTTGGACAGGGGATAGGGGCCAACGTCCTGACTTTC | CASSFGQGIGANVLTF
. | TRBD2 | TRBJ2-3 | TRBV7-9 | TGTGCCAGCAGCTTAAGGACTAGCGGAGATACGCAGTATTTT | CASSLRTSGDTQYF